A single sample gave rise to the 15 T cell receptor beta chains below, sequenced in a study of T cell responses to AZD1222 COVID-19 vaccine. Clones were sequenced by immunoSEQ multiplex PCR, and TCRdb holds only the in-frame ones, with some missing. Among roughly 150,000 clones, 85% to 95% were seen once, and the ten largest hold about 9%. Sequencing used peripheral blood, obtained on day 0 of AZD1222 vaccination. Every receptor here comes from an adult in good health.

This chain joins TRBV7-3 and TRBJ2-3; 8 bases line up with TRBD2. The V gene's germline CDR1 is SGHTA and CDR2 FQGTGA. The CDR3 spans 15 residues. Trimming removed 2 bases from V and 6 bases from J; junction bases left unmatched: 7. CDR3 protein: CASSLGAGGQDTQYF. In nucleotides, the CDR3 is TGTGCCAGCAGCTTAGGTGCGGGGGGCCAGGATACGCAGTATTTT.

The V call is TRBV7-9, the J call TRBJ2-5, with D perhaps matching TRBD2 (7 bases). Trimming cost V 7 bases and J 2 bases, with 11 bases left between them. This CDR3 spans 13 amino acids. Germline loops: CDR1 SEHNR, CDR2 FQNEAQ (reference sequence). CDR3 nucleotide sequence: TGTGCCAGCACCGGGGGGCTACAAGAGACCCAGTACTTC. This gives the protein CASTGGLQETQYF.

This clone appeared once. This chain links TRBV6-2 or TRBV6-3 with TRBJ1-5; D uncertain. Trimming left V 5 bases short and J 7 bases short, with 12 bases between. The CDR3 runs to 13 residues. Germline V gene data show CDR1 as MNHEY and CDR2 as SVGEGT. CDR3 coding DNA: TGTGCCAGCAGTCGCTGGGAGGGCCAGCCCCAGCATTTT. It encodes CASSRWEGQPQHF.

In DNA, the CDR3 is TGTGCCAGCAGTTTCGGATCTAGGGAGTTCTTC. It yields the protein CASSFGSREFF. The chain has TRBV12-3 or TRBV12-4 and TRBJ2-1; D gene uncertain. V dropped 3 bases and J dropped 14 bases, with 11 bases sitting between them. There are 11 residues in the CDR3.

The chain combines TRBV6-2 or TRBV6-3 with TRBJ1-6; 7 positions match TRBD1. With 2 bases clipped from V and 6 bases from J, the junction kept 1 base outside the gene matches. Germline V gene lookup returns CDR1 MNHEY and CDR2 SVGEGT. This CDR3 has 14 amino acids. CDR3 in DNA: TGTGCCAGCAGTTACGGGGACAGTAATTCACCCCTCCACTTT. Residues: CASSYGDSNSPLHF.

CDR3 amino acids: CASSLARDSSYEQYF. The CDR3 region has the DNA TGTGCCAGCAGCTTAGCGCGAGACAGTTCCTACGAGCAGTACTTC. This sequence joins TRBV7-9 and TRBJ2-7; a weak D match, TRBD1 (5 bases). Trimming cost V 0 bases and J 1 base, with 10 bases left between them. The CDR3 has 15 residues. The germline V gene has CDR1 SEHNR and CDR2 FQNEAQ (reference sequence).

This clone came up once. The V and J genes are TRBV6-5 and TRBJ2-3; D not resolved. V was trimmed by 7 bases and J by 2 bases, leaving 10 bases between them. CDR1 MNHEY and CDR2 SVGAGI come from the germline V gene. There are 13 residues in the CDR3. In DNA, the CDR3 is TGTGCCAGCATTCTACTATCCACAGATACGCAGTATTTT. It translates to CASILLSTDTQYF.

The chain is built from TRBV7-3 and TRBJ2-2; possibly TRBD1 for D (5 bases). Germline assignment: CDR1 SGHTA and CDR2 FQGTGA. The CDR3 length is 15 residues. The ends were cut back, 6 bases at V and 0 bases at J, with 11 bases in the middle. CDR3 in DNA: TGTGCCAGCAGACCAGACAGCGCGAACACCGGGGAGCTGTTTTTT. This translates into CASRPDSANTGELFF.

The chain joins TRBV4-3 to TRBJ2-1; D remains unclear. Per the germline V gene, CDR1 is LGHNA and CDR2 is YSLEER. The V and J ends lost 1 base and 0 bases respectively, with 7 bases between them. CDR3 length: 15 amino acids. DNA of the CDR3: TGCGCCAGCAGCCAAGGAAGGAACTCCTACAATGAGCAGTTCTTC. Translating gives CASSQGRNSYNEQFF.

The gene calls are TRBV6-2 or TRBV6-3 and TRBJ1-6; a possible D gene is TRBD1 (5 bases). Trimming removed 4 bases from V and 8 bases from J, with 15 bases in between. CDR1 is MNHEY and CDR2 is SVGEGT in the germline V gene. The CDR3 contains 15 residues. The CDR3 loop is CASSSPTDSYSPLHF. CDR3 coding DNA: TGTGCCAGCAGTTCCCCGACAGATTCTTATTCACCCCTCCACTTT.

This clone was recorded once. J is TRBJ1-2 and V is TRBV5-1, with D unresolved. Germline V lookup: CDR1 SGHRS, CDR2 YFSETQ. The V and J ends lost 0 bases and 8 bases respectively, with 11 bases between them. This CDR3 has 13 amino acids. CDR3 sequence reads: CASSLVGHSGYTF. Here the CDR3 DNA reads TGCGCCAGCAGCTTGGTCGGGCATTCGGGCTACACCTTC.

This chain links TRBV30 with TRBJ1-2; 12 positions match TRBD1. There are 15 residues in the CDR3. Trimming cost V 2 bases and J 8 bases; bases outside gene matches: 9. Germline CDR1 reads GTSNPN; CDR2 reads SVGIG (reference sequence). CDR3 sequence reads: CAWSKLGQGARGYTF. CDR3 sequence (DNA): TGTGCCTGGAGTAAGCTGGGACAGGGGGCAAGGGGCTACACCTTC.

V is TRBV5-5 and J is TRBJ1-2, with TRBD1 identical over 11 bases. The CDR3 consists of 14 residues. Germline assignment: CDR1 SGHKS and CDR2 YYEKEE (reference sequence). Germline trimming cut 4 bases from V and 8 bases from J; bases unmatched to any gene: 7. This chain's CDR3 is CASSTGQGATGYTF. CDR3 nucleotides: TGTGCCAGCAGCACCGGACAGGGGGCGACAGGCTACACCTTC.

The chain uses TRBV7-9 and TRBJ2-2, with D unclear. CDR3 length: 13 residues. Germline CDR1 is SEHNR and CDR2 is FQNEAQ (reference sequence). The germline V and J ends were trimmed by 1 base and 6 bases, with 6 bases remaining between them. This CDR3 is CASSLEGAGELFF. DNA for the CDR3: TGTGCCAGCAGCTTAGAAGGTGCCGGGGAGCTGTTTTTT.

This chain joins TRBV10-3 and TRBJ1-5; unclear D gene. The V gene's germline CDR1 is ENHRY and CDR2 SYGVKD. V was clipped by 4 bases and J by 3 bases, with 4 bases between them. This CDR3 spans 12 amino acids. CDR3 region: CAISGNNQPQHF. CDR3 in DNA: TGTGCCATCAGTGGGAACAATCAGCCCCAGCATTTT.